This T cell receptor (beta chain) comes out of a study of cytomegalovirus exposure and HLA in healthy donors (dated by TCRdb to the late 2010s). With respect to the entire study: The 500 to 800 repertoires of the first cohort and the 120 validation repertoires were produced on the same platform, according to a later analysis. The study aimed to test whether signatures of past pathogen exposure could be identified by cataloging public T cell receptors. High-throughput TCR immunosequencing, statistical association of individual TCRs with disease status, and machine learning were combined to predict cytomegalovirus infection status. Along with the roughly 700-subject first cohort, a separate validation cohort of 120 different subjects was used.

Via the germline V gene (reference sequence), CDR1 is GTSNPN and CDR2 SVGIG. The junction shows trimming of 1 base on V and 7 bases on J, and the gene matches do not reach 5 bases of it. From the cysteine up to the phenylalanine, the CDR3 has a length of 15 residues. Only the CDR3 DNA stays, 45 bases, in frame from base 1. Note on this clone: Its specific antigen is unknown. There are no base qualities to consult, and no much larger clone falls within one base.

Donors formed part of the validation cohort, which comprised 120 or so subjects and was distinct from the first cohort of several hundred subjects. Results and caveats for the whole study, not just this receptor: A later analysis lacked HLA typing for the validation cohort, so it scored co-occurrence in that cohort across all 130 or so repertoires. A total of roughly 160 TCR beta chains were listed by the study as associated with cytomegalovirus. In vitro tests confirmed that three of the cytomegalovirus-associated TCR beta chains recognize cytomegalovirus antigens. A later analysis found that TCRs clustered in the first cohort also tended to co-occur in the 95 to 150 validation repertoires, with 90% to 95% of cluster scores above 0. Most TCR sequences were observed very rarely across donors, whereas some public TCRs were present in many individuals. The classifier was reported to diagnose cytomegalovirus status with high specificity and sensitivity in both the original and validation cohorts. The authors suggested that the approach could potentially be extended to other disease states and immunological phenotypes.

To prepare the library, the immunoSEQ multiplex PCR assay was applied. From the authors' description of their analysis: A statistical classification framework was developed to diagnose cytomegalovirus status using the catalog of TCR beta chain sequences. TCRdb provides this immuneACCESS table in a form limited to in-frame rearrangements. Some clones are lacking; in checked studies, under half of them reflect an unresolved V gene, and why the rest are absent is not known. The V and J calls and the clone size are those of that table, but D and trimming were determined from the DNA. Within this sample are approximately 98,000 clones, with approximately 95% of them counted one time only. The top ten constitute around 0.65% of the sample.

Recombination linked TRBV30 to TRBJ1-6; TRBD1 agrees with 9 junctional bases. The origin of this receptor is a woman aged 18-29 years in good health and CMV-seronegative. Sequencing input: PBMCs. The sequenced DNA: TGTGCCTGGAGTGCCGCGACAGGGGGAAATTCACCCCTCCACTTT. It encodes CAWSAATGGNSPLHF. The CDR3, completed at both ends by the reference TRBV30 and TRBJ1-6 genes, gives the full variable domain SQTIHQWPATLVQPVGSPLSLECTVEGTSNPNLYWYRQAAGRGLQLLFYSVGIGQISSEVPQNLSASRPQDRQFILSSKKLLLSDSGFYLCAWSAATGGNSPLHFGNGTRLTVT.